One and the same sample provided the 10 T cell receptor beta chains below, sequenced in a study of blood T cell repertoires in COVID-19. Measured with immunoSEQ multiplex PCR; TCRdb has only the in-frame clones, and not every one. The sample shows fewer than 350,000 clones, approximately 81% of them seen only once. Sample: PBMCs or T cells enriched from blood (not recorded which). The receptor set was obtained from a woman aged 50 to 60 who had recovered from COVID-19.

The chain carries TRBV11-2 and TRBJ1-4, with TRBD1 identical over 7 bases. The CDR3 is 15 residues long. Trimming removed 2 bases from V and 7 bases from J; junction bases left unmatched: 7. CDR1 is SGHAT, CDR2 FQNNGV, per germline. The CDR3 DNA reads as TGTGCCAGCAGCTTAAACAGGGGTTTGTTTGAAAAACTGTTTTTT. Its translation: CASSLNRGLFEKLFF.

The chain carries TRBV25-1 and TRBJ1-2; TRBD1 aligns across 10 bases. The CDR3 is made up of 15 amino acids. With V trimmed by 5 bases and J by 8 bases, 11 bases remained unmatched. CDR1 and CDR2 from the germline V gene are MGHDK and SYGVNS. The CDR3 DNA sequence: TGTGCCAGCAGTTCCCGCGGGACAGGGGCATGGGGCTACACCTTC. Its translation is CASSSRGTGAWGYTF.

The V call is TRBV5-4, the J call TRBJ2-3; D is perhaps TRBD1 (6 bases). Germline CDR1 SGHNT, CDR2 YYREEE (reference sequence). Trimming removed 2 bases from V and 1 base from J, with 11 bases in between. The CDR3 covers 15 residues. This CDR3 reads CASSFYRAGTDTQYF. CDR3 nucleotides: TGTGCCAGCAGCTTTTACAGGGCGGGCACAGATACGCAGTATTTT. Drawing the rest from reference TRBV5-4 and TRBJ2-3, the complete variable domain is ETGVTQSPTHLIKTRGQQVTLRCSSQSGHNTVSWYQQALGQGPQFIFQYYREEENGRGNFPPRFSGLQFPNYSSELNVNALELDDSALYLCASSFYRAGTDTQYFGPGTRLTVL.

The rearrangement joins TRBV27 to TRBJ1-5; 8 nucleotides align to TRBD1. Germline V gene lookup returns CDR1 MNHEY and CDR2 SMNVEV (reference sequence). The CDR3 runs 18 residues. V lost 5 bases to trimming and J lost 3 bases; unmatched junction nucleotides: 15. CDR3 nucleotides: TGTGCCAGCAGTCCACTCATAATTCCGACAGGGGACAATCAGCCCCAGCATTTT. Translation gives CASSPLIIPTGDNQPQHF.

V and J are TRBV7-9 and TRBJ2-3; D may be TRBD2 (6 bases). V was cut by 5 bases and J by 2 bases, with 11 bases left in between. CDR1 is SEHNR and CDR2 is FQNEAQ in the germline V gene (reference sequence). The CDR3 sequence is 14 residues long. The CDR3 region is CASSLGGLTDTQYF. The CDR3, as DNA: TGTGCCAGCAGCCTAGGAGGGCTCACAGATACGCAGTATTTT.

This clone was counted a few times. The chain combines TRBV6-5 with TRBJ1-2; the match to TRBD1 covers 9 bases. Germline V gene lookup returns CDR1 MNHEY and CDR2 SVGAGI. The CDR3 has 14 amino acids. After removal of 7 bases from V and 5 bases from J, the junction contained 8 bases not matched to a gene. The CDR3 loop is CASTWDRVDYGYTF. Written as DNA, the CDR3 is TGTGCCAGCACCTGGGACAGGGTGGATTATGGCTACACCTTC.

V gene TRBV7-6 combines with J gene TRBJ2-1; D remains ambiguous. CDR3 size: 12 residues. V lost 5 bases, J lost 9 bases, and 11 bases lay in between. Germline CDR1 SGHVS, CDR2 FNYEAQ. The CDR3 here is CASSTRDAEQFF. CDR3 coding DNA: TGTGCCAGCAGCACCCGAGATGCTGAGCAGTTCTTC.

The sample holds a few counts of this clone. This chain connects TRBV3-1 (or the pseudogene TRBV3-2) to TRBJ1-6, with TRBD1 matching over 10 bases. Trimming at V came to 1 base and at J to 5 bases, leaving 8 bases not matched to a gene. Germline V gene lookup returns CDR1 LGHDT and CDR2 YNNKEL (reference sequence). This CDR3 spans 18 amino acids. CDR3 coding DNA: TGTGCCAGCAGCCAAGTATTTGGGGACAGGGGTAATAATTCACCCCTCCACTTT. Its translation: CASSQVFGDRGNNSPLHF.

This clone was seen just once. The J gene is TRBJ2-5, the V gene TRBV11-2; no clear D gene. The V and J ends lost 4 bases and 5 bases respectively, with 5 bases between them. CDR1 SGHAT and CDR2 FQNNGV come from the germline V gene. This CDR3 spans 11 amino acids. The CDR3 here is CASSWLETQYF. CDR3 DNA sequence: TGTGCCAGCAGCTGGCTGGAGACCCAGTACTTC.

This clone was seen only once. The gene calls are TRBV28 and TRBJ1-2; no reliable D call. The CDR3 extends over 14 amino acids. The germline gives CDR1 MDHEN, CDR2 SYDVKM. V lost 5 bases, J lost 6 bases, and 16 bases lay in between. The CDR3 region has the DNA TGTGCCAGCAGTGAGAGGGCTCCAGGAGATGGCTACACCTTC. This encodes CASSERAPGDGYTF.